The clone carrying this TCR beta chain was seen only once. This PCR relied on a set of 60 Vbeta primers and 13 Jbeta primers. Sequencing used immunoSEQ multiplex PCR; TCRdb keeps in-frame clones, though not all of them. The repertoire holds 90,000 to 130,000 clones, with about 70% as singletons. The data belong to a study of cytomegalovirus exposure and HLA in healthy donors. The CDR3 extends over 14 amino acids. Looked up from germline, CDR1 is SGHRS and CDR2 is YFSETQ. V shed 4 bases and J 6 bases; nucleotides not matched to a gene: 6. V is TRBV5-1 and J is TRBJ2-7; 11 bases line up with TRBD1. The sample comprised PBMCs. This receptor was taken from a man under 40 in good health and CMV-seropositive. Here the CDR3 DNA reads TGCGCCAGCAGCAGGGACAGGGGGACCCTCGAGCAGTACTTC. Protein sequence: CASSRDRGTLEQYF. Complete variable domain (other parts from reference TRBV5-1 and TRBJ2-7): KAGVTQTPRYLIKTRGQQVTLSCSPISGHRSVSWYQQTPGQGLQFLFEYFSETQRNKGNFPGRFSGRQFSNSRSEMNVSTLELGDSALYLCASSRDRGTLEQYFGPGTRLTVT.